Listed below are T cell receptor beta chains from one sample, sequenced in a study of T-cell memory formation after mild COVID-19. TCRdb re-analysed the 5' RACE reads in MiXCR, keeping a single row per CDR3 protein. The sample holds 250,000 to 300,000 distinct CDR3 sequences, 15% to 20% seen once. Sequenced input: PBMCs or a T cell subset sorted from them (not recorded which). The receptors were gathered from a man between 18 and 35 years old who had mild COVID-19 (a few samples of this study predate the infection). Cell type and time point are not known. Both conserved end residues are part of each CDR3. Fields, in order: clone size, V gene, J gene, D gene, CDR3 protein, CDR3 DNA. A D gene is named only where the DNA matches it firmly. Clone size is shown for a subset of rows, as once, few, many or a class of expanded clone.

few	TRBV6-5	TRBJ2-2	TRBD1	CASSSRQGAGELFF	TGTGCCAGCAGTTCTCGACAGGGGGCCGGGGAGCTGTTTTTT
few	TRBV2	TRBJ2-7	TRBD2	CAIIGLAGAITYEQYF	TGTGCCATAATCGGACTAGCGGGGGCCATAACCTACGAGCAGTACTTC
-	TRBV20-1	TRBJ1-4	-	CSAPRSRGGEKLFF	TGCAGTGCACCACGGTCCCGGGGGGGTGAAAAACTGTTTTTT
-	TRBV4-1	TRBJ1-1	TRBD1	CASSHLGTVANTEAFF	TGCGCCAGCAGCCACCTCGGGACAGTTGCGAACACTGAAGCTTTCTTT
many	TRBV4-1	TRBJ1-5	-	CASSQVFYGGGGNQPQHF	TGCGCCAGCAGCCAAGTTTTTTATGGAGGTGGTGGCAATCAGCCCCAGCATTTT
-	TRBV20-1	TRBJ2-4	-	CSAREGAPNIQYF	TGCAGTGCTAGGGAGGGGGCGCCGAACATTCAGTACTTC
-	TRBV18	TRBJ2-7	-	CASSPSAKLYEQYF	TGTGCCAGCTCACCATCGGCAAAACTCTACGAGCAGTACTTC
many	TRBV9	TRBJ2-3	TRBD2	CASSVVAGSTDTQYF	TGTGCCAGCAGCGTGGTAGCGGGGAGCACAGATACGCAGTATTTT
-	TRBV2	TRBJ1-5	-	CASSVYLGEPQHF	TGTGCCAGCAGTGTCTACCTAGGGGAGCCCCAGCATTTT
-	TRBV29-1	TRBJ2-3	-	CSVDHPDGDNTDTQYF	TGCAGCGTTGACCACCCGGACGGGGATAACACAGATACGCAGTATTTT
-	TRBV7-2	TRBJ2-2	TRBD1	CASRYTGTGNTGELFF	TGTGCCAGCAGATATACCGGGACAGGGAACACCGGGGAGCTGTTTTTT
-	TRBV4-2	TRBJ2-4	-	CASSQDESGFENIQYF	TGTGCCAGCAGCCAAGATGAGTCGGGTTTCGAAAACATTCAGTACTTC
many	TRBV5-1	TRBJ2-2	-	CASSSGGGGGELFF	TGCGCCAGCAGCTCCGGTGGGGGCGGCGGGGAGCTGTTTTTT
-	TRBV12-5	TRBJ2-3	-	CASVPYGGRADTQYF	TGTGCTAGTGTCCCCTACGGCGGACGGGCAGATACGCAGTATTTT
-	TRBV27	TRBJ2-3	TRBD2	CASSLWGGFTDTQYF	TGTGCCAGCAGTTTGTGGGGGGGATTCACAGATACGCAGTATTTT
-	TRBV20-1	TRBJ2-1	-	CSLPGLYNEQFF	TGCAGTCTACCGGGATTGTACAATGAGCAGTTCTTC
many	TRBV5-1	TRBJ1-5	-	CASAQGFNQPQHF	TGCGCCAGCGCCCAGGGGTTCAATCAGCCCCAGCATTTT
-	TRBV4-2	TRBJ2-7	-	CASSQDIGTYEQYF	TGTGCCAGCAGCCAAGATATCGGGACCTACGAGCAGTACTTC
-	TRBV30	TRBJ2-3	-	CAWVGTDTQYF	TGTGCCTGGGTTGGGACAGATACGCAGTATTTT
-	TRBV20-1	TRBJ2-1	-	CSAAPPWGGRNEQFF	TGCAGTGCTGCCCCTCCGTGGGGGGGCCGCAATGAGCAGTTCTTC
few	TRBV14	TRBJ2-1	-	CASSPGRLVSSYNEQFF	TGTGCCAGCAGCCCAGGGAGGCTCGTGAGCTCCTACAATGAGCAGTTCTTC
few	TRBV2	TRBJ2-7	-	CASKVRGGDEQYF	TGTGCCAGCAAAGTCAGGGGTGGCGACGAGCAGTACTTC
-	TRBV2	TRBJ2-5	TRBD2	CASSGTTQETQYF	TGTGCCAGTTCCGGGACTACGCAAGAGACCCAGTACTTC
-	TRBV7-3	TRBJ2-7	-	CASSRTPQGGEQYF	TGTGCCAGCAGCCGAACCCCGCAGGGAGGCGAGCAGTACTTC
many	TRBV5-6	TRBJ1-4	TRBD1	CASSFRDRLNEKLFF	TGTGCCAGCAGCTTCCGGGACAGGCTTAATGAAAAACTGTTTTTT
-	TRBV4-3	TRBJ2-6	-	CASSQQYPGANVLTF	TGCGCCAGCAGCCAACAGTACCCTGGGGCCAACGTCCTGACTTTC
once	TRBV18	TRBJ1-5	-	CASSNQDSNQPQHF	TGTGCCAGCAGCAATCAAGATAGCAATCAGCCCCAGCATTTT
-	TRBV4-2	TRBJ2-7	-	CASSQEGRLGRYEQYF	TGTGCCAGCAGCCAAGAGGGGAGACTAGGGAGATACGAGCAGTACTTC
-	TRBV5-1	TRBJ1-4	TRBD1	CASSLDEGAVYEKLFF	TGCGCCAGCAGCTTGGACGAGGGGGCAGTGTATGAAAAACTGTTTTTT
-	TRBV9	TRBJ2-5	TRBD2	CASSVEGGGAGETQYF	TGTGCCAGCAGCGTAGAGGGCGGGGGGGCCGGAGAGACCCAGTACTTC
few	TRBV5-1	TRBJ2-6	TRBD1	CASSLVGQGAGANVLTF	TGCGCCAGCAGCCTAGTCGGACAGGGGGCTGGGGCCAACGTCCTGACTTTC
many	TRBV7-8	TRBJ1-4	TRBD1	CASSLTGNSEKLFF	TGTGCCAGCAGCTTGACAGGGAATTCCGAAAAACTGTTTTTT
many	TRBV20-1	TRBJ2-6	-	CSAPMSSGANVLTF	TGCAGTGCTCCAATGAGCTCTGGGGCCAACGTCCTGACTTTC
-	TRBV6-5	TRBJ1-1	-	CASSYFTGGGTEAFF	TGTGCCAGCAGTTACTTCACCGGCGGTGGCACTGAAGCTTTCTTT
-	TRBV24-1	TRBJ2-1	-	CATSAGSYNEQFF	TGTGCCACCAGTGCAGGATCCTACAATGAGCAGTTCTTC